Here is one TCR beta chain with its context. The antigen is not known. The entry originates in a study of T cells after yellow fever vaccination. Overall study results and limits: A small proportion of clonotypes was detected in both the CD4 and CD8 compartments. In FACS-sorted repertoires, abundant clonotypes from the bulk population could appear as contaminants.

Universal primer sites and UMIs were introduced during 5'RACE template-switching synthesis of TCR cDNA. TCRdb reprocessed the 5' RACE reads via MiXCR and lists one record per CDR3 protein. The data contain some 560,000 distinct CDR3 sequences, about 19% of them singletons. The V and J ends lost 2 bases and 3 bases respectively, with 11 bases between them. The CDR3 is 15 residues long. The germline CDR1 and CDR2 sequences are KGHSH and LQKENI. The receptor's source is a man younger than 45 who received the YFV17D yellow fever vaccine. This sample comprised PBMCs, obtained 15 days after the yellow fever booster vaccination. The rearrangement joins TRBV18 to TRBJ1-5; TRBD1 is a possible D gene (5 bases). CDR3 region: CASSPGQGNNQPQHF. The CDR3 DNA follows: TGTGCCAGCTCACCAGGGCAGGGCAACAATCAGCCCCAGCATTTT.